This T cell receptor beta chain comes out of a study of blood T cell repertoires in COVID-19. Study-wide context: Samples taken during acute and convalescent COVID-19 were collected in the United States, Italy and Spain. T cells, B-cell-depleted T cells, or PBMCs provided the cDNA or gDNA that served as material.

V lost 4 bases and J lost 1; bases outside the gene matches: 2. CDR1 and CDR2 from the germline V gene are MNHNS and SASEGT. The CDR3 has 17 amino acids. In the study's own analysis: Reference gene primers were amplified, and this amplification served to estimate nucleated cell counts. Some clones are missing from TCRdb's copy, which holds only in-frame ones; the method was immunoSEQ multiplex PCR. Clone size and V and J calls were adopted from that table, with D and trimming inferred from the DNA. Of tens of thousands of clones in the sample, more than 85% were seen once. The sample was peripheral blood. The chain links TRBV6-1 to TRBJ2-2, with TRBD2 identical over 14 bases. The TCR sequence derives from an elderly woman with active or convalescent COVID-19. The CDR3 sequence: CASSVGLAGVNTGELFF. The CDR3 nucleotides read TGTGCCAGCAGTGTGGGACTAGCGGGGGTGAACACCGGGGAGCTGTTTTTT.